This T cell receptor (beta chain) is from a study of cytomegalovirus exposure and HLA in healthy donors. Amplification used 60 Vbeta primers and 13 Jbeta primers. Libraries were prepared by immunoSEQ multiplex PCR; TCRdb keeps only in-frame clonotypes and omits some of them. Among about 150,000 clones listed, 75% to 85% were seen once. This CDR3 spans 13 amino acids. Trimming shortened V by 4 bases and J by 3 bases, and 10 bases separated the two germline ends. The V gene's germline CDR1 is MNHNS and CDR2 SASEGT. The sequence was obtained from a woman in her thirties or forties in good health and CMV-seropositive. The chain is built from TRBV6-1 and TRBJ2-7, with a weak D call TRBD1 (6 bases). The sequenced material came from PBMCs. The CDR3 sequence: CASSVATGYEQYF. The CDR3 bases are TGTGCCAGCAGTGTAGCGACAGGCTACGAGCAGTACTTC.